This entry lists 2 T cell receptor beta chains sequenced from one sample in a study of graft-versus-host responses after intestinal transplantation (dated by TCRdb to the early 2020s). The method was the immunoSEQ multiplex PCR assay. The table comes from immuneACCESS by way of TCRdb, which keeps in-frame sequences with V and J called. Part of the clones is missing from these tables; in studies checked, under half for an unresolved V gene and the rest for unknown reasons. In all, the sample holds more than 50,000 clones, and about 90% of those were seen once. Of the sample, about 6% falls within the top ten clones. This specimen was PBMCs, taken approximately 660 days after intestinal transplant. The receptor source for this set is a human patient who received an intestinal transplant, so some T cells may come from the graft donor.

CDR3 loop: CASSSIGKNYGYTF. CDR3 DNA sequence: TGCGCCAGCAGCTCTATAGGGAAAAACTATGGCTACACCTTC. The chain employs TRBV5-1 and TRBJ1-2, with D unresolved. V was clipped by 3 bases and J by 2 bases, with 11 bases between them. The CDR3 sequence is 14 residues long. The germline V gene encodes CDR1 SGHRS and CDR2 YFSETQ.

The CDR3 here is CASSYKGHGGESLHF. CDR3 DNA sequence: TGTGCCAGCAGTTACAAAGGACACGGTGGAGAATCCCTCCACTTT. The chain is built from TRBV6-5 and TRBJ1-6; D is possibly TRBD1 (5 bases). V lost 2 bases to trimming and J lost 14 bases, with 19 bases between them. Germline V gene lookup returns CDR1 MNHEY and CDR2 SVGAGI. This CDR3 comprises 15 residues.